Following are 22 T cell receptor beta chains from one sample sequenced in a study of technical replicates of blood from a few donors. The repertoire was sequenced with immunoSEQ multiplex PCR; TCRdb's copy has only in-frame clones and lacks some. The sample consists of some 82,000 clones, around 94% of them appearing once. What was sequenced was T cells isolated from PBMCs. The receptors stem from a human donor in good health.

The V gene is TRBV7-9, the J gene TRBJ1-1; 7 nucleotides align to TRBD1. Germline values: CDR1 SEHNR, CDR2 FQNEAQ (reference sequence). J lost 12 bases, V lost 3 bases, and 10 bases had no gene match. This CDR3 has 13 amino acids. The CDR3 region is CASSFGGGEMSFF. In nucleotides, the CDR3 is TGTGCCAGCAGCTTCGGAGGGGGCGAGATGTCTTTCTTT.

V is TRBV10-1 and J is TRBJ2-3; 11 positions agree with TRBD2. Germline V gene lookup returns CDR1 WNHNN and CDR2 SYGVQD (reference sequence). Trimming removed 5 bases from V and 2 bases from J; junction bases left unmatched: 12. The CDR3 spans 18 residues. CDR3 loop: CASSIAGGPNVFTDTQYF. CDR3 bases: TGCGCCAGCAGTATAGCGGGAGGGCCTAATGTTTTCACAGATACGCAGTATTTT.

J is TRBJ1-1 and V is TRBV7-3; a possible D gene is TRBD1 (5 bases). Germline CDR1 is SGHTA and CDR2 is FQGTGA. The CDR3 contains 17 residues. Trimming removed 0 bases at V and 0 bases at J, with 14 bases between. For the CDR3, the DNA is TGTGCCAGCAGCTTAACGTCCAGACAGCTCATGAACACTGAAGCTTTCTTT. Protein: CASSLTSRQLMNTEAFF. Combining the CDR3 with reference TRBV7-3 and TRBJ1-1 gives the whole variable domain GAGVSQTPSNKVTEKGKYVELRCDPISGHTALYWYRQSLGQGPEFLIYFQGTGAADDSGLPNDRFFAVRPEGSVSTLKIQRTERGDSAVYLCASSLTSRQLMNTEAFFGQGTRLTVV.

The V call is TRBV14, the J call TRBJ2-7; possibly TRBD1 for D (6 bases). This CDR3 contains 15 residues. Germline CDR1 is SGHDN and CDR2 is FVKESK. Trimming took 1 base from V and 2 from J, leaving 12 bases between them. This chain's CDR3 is CASSQVGQPTYEQYF. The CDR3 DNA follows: TGTGCCAGCAGCCAAGTCGGACAGCCCACCTACGAGCAGTACTTC.

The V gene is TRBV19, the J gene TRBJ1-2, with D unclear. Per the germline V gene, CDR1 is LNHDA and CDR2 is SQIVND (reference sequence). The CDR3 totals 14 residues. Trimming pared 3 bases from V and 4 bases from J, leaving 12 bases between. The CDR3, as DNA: TGTGCCAGTAGTATCCAAGCCCTCGGCTATGGCTACACCTTC. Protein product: CASSIQALGYGYTF.

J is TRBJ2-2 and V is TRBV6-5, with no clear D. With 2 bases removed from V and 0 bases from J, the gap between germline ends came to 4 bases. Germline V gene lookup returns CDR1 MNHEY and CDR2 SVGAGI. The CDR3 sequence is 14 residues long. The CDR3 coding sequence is TGTGCCAGCAGTTACCAGGCGAACACCGGGGAGCTGTTTTTT. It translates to CASSYQANTGELFF.

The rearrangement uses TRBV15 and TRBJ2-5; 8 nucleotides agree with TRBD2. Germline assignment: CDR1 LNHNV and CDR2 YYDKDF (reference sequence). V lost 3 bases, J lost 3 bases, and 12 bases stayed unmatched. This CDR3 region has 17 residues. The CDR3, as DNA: TGTGCCACCAGCAGCTACATCGGGGGGGCCGACAAAGAGACCCAGTACTTC. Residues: CATSSYIGGADKETQYF. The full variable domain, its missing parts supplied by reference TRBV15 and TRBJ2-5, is DAMVIQNPRYQVTQFGKPVTLSCSQTLNHNVMYWYQQKSSQAPKLLFHYYDKDFNNEADTPDNFQSRRPNTSFCFLDIRSPGLGDTAMYLCATSSYIGGADKETQYFGPGTRLLVL.

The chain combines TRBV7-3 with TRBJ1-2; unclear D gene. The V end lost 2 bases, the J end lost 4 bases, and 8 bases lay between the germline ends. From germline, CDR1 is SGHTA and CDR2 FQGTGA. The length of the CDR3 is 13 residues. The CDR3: CASSLGGAYGYTF. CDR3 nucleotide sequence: TGTGCCAGCAGCTTAGGCGGAGCCTATGGCTACACCTTC.

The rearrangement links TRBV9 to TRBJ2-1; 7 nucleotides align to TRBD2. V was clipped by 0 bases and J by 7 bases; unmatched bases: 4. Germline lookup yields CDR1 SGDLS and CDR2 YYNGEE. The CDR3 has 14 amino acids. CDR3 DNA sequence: TGTGCCAGCAGCGTAGGGCTAGCGGAAAATGAGCAGTTCTTC. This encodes CASSVGLAENEQFF.

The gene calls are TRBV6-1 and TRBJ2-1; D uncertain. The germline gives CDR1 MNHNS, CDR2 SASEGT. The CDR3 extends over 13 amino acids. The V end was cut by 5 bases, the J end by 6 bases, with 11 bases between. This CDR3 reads CASSSTSANEQFF. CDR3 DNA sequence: TGTGCCAGCAGTTCCACCAGCGCCAATGAGCAGTTCTTC.

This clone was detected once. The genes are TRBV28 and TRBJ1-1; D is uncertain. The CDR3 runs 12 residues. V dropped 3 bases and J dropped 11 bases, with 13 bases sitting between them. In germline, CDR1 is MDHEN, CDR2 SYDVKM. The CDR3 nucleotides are TGTGCCAGCAGTTTTTCGGGGTTTGGGGCTTTCTTT. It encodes CASSFSGFGAFF.

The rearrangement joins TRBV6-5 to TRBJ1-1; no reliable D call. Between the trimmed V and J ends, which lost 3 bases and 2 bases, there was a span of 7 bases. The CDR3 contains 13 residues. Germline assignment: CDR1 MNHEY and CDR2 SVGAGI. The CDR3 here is CASSYLENTEAFF. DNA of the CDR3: TGTGCCAGCAGTTATTTAGAAAACACTGAAGCTTTCTTT.

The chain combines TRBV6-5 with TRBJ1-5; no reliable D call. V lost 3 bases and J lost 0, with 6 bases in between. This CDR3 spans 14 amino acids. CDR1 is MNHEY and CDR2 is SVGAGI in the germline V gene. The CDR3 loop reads CASSYTDSNQPQHF. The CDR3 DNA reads TGTGCCAGCAGTTATACAGATAGCAATCAGCCCCAGCATTTT.

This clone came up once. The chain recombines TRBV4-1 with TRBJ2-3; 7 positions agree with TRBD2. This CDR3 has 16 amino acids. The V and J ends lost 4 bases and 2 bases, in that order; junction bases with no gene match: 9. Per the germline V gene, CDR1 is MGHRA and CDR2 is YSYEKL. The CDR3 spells CASSPIERDTTDTQYF. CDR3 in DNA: TGCGCCAGCAGCCCGATAGAGCGGGATACCACAGATACGCAGTATTTT.

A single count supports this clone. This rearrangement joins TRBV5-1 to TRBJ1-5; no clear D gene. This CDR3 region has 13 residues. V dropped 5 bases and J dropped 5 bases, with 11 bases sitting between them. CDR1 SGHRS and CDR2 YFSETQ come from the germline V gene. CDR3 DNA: TGCGCCAGCAGTCTTAACGGAGATCAGCCCCAGCATTTT. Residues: CASSLNGDQPQHF.

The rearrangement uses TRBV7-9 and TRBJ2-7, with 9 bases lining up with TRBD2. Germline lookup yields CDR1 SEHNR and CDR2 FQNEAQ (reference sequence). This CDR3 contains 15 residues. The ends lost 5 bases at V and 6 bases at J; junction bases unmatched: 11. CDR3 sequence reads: CASSLRPSGKSEQYF. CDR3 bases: TGTGCCAGCAGCCTTAGACCTAGCGGGAAAAGCGAGCAGTACTTC. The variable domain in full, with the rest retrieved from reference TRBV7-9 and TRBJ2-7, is DTGVSQNPRHKITKRGQNVTFRCDPISEHNRLYWYRQTLGQGPEFLTYFQNEAQLEKSRLLSDRFSAERPKGSFSTLEIQRTEQGDSAMYLCASSLRPSGKSEQYFGPGTRLTVT.

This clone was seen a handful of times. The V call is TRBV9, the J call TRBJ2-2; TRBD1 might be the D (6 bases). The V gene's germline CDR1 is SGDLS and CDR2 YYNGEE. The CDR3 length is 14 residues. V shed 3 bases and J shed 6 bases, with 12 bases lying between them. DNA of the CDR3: TGTGCCAGCAGCGGATACAGGGTTTCCGGGGAGCTGTTTTTT. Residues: CASSGYRVSGELFF.

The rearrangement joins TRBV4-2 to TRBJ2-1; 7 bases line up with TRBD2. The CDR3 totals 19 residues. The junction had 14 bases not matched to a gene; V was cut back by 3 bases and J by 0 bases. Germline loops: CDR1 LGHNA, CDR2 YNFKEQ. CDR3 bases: TGTGCCAGCAGCCACCCGGTTAAGACGGGAGGACACTCCTACAATGAGCAGTTCTTC. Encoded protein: CASSHPVKTGGHSYNEQFF.

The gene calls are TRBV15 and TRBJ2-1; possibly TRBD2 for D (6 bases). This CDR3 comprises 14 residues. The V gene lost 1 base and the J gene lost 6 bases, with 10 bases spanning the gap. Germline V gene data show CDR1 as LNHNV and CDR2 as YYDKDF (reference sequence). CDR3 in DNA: TGTGCCACCAGCAGAGTCGTAGCGGTCAATGAGCAGTTCTTC. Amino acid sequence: CATSRVVAVNEQFF.

The CDR3 loop is CASSHRGSTEAFF. For the CDR3, the DNA is TGTGCCAGCAGTCACAGGGGAAGCACTGAAGCTTTCTTT. The chain joins TRBV27 to TRBJ1-1, with 7 bases fitting TRBD1. The CDR3 covers 13 residues. Trimming cost V 5 bases and J 4 bases; bases outside gene matches: 4. The germline V gene encodes CDR1 MNHEY and CDR2 SMNVEV (reference sequence).

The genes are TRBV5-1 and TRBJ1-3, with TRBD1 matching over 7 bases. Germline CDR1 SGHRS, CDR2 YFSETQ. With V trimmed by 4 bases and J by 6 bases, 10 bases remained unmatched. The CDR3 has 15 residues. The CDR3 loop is CASSATGDGENTIYF. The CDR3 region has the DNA TGCGCCAGCAGCGCTACAGGGGATGGGGAAAACACCATATATTTT. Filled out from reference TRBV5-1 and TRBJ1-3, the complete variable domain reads KAGVTQTPRYLIKTRGQQVTLSCSPISGHRSVSWYQQTPGQGLQFLFEYFSETQRNKGNFPGRFSGRQFSNSRSEMNVSTLELGDSALYLCASSATGDGENTIYFGEGSWLTVV.

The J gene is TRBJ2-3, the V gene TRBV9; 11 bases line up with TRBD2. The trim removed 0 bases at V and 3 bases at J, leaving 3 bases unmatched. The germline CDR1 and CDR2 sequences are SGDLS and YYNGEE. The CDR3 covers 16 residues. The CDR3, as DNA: TGTGCCAGCAGCGTAGCCTTAGCGGGAGGGACAGATACGCAGTATTTT. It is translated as CASSVALAGGTDTQYF.